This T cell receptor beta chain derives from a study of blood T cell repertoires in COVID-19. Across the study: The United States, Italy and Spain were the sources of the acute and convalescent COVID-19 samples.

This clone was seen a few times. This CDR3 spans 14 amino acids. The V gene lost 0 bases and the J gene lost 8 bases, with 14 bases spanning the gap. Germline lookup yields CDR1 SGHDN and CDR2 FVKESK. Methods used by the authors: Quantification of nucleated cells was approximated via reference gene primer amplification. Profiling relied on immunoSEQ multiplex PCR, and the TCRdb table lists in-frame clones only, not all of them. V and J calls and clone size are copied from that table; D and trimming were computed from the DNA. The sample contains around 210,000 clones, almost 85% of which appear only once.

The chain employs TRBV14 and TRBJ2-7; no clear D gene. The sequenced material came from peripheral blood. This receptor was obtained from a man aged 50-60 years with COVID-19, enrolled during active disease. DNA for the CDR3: TGTGCCAGCAGCCAAGATCATCTACTCTCTCAGCAGTACTTC. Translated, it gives CASSQDHLLSQQYF. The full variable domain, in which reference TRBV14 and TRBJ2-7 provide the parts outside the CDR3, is EAGVTQFPSHSVIEKGQTVTLRCDPISGHDNLYWYRRVMGKEIKFLLHFVKESKQDESGMPNNRFLAERTGGTYSTLKVQPAELEDSGVYFCASSQDHLLSQQYFGPGTRLTVT.